This TCR beta chain was obtained from a study of Tregs in tolerant kidney transplant recipients. Sequenced by immunoSEQ multiplex PCR; TCRdb stores in-frame clones only, minus some. The data show around 78,000 clones, under 95% seen once. The CDR3 covers 14 residues. Trimming shortened V by 1 base and J by 6 bases, and 9 bases separated the two germline ends. Germline V gives CDR1 LGHNA, CDR2 YSLEER. The sequencing here drew on Tregs from blood, taken before the transplant. This clonotype originated in a human donor who received a combined kidney and bone marrow transplant. This chain links TRBV4-3 with TRBJ1-4; TRBD1 is a possible D gene (6 bases). CDR3 nucleotide sequence: TGCGCCAGCAGCCAAGGACAGGTGTATGAAAAACTGTTTTTT. It codes for CASSQGQVYEKLFF.